This T cell receptor (beta chain) was documented in a study of regulatory T cells in long-lasting Graves disease. As for the study in general: Graves' patients with a new diagnosis had received antithyroid drugs under 3 months.

Both iRepertoire HTBI primers and Arm-PCR of CDR3 regions were used to build the TCR beta libraries. From the multiplex PCR reads, TCRdb called clonotypes with MiXCR, one entry per CDR3 protein. The sample holds 450,000 to 650,000 distinct CDR3 sequences, approximately 16% seen once. Specified time point: newly diagnosed GD, antithyroid drugs for less than 3 months. Generation of the TCR library employed RNA extracted from PBMCs. From germline, CDR1 is LNHDA and CDR2 SQIVND (reference sequence). V lost 6 bases and J 4 bases, leaving 12 bases between the germline ends. This CDR3 comprises 13 residues. Separately, the same data were catalogued under a study of T cells in Graves' hyperthyroidism and ophthalmopathy.

The V gene is TRBV19, the J gene TRBJ1-2; no firm D call. The sequenced sample was peripheral blood mononuclear cells (PBMCs), obtained at new diagnosis, from a patient treated with antithyroid drugs. The receptor was isolated from a woman in her forties or fifties with Graves disease. The DNA for the CDR3 is TGTGCCAGTAGGCTCCAGGCCGGCTATGGCTACACCTTC. Translating gives CASRLQAGYGYTF.